The text below deals with one T cell receptor beta chain. Its binding antigen is unknown. There are no base qualities to consult, and no much larger clone falls within one base. This sample is drawn from a study of control samples from healthy donors and cancer patients (TCRdb year 2020). The receptor library was made with the immunoSEQ multiplex PCR assay. TCRdb's version of the immuneACCESS table is confined to in-frame rearrangements and falls short of the full clone set. An unresolved V gene accounts for under half of the shortfall where checked; the remainder is of unknown origin. In all, the sample holds 20,000 to 30,000 clones, and just over 90% of those were seen once. Around 15% of the sample goes to the ten largest clones. The material sequenced was PBMCs. This clonotype originated in a man aged 45-65 years with lung cancer.

The CDR3 in this case is CASSLADLTLSPLHF. The bases read TGTGCCAGCAGTTTAGCGGATTTGACGCTTTCACCCCTCCACTTT. The chain is assembled from TRBV28 and TRBJ1-6, with the D gene too uncertain to name. V drops 2 bases and J drops 9 bases, leaving 14 bases in between. The germline V gene supplies CDR1 MDHEN and CDR2 SYDVKM. There are 15 amino acids in the CDR3, from cysteine to phenylalanine inclusive. The kept DNA is CDR3 alone, 45 bases in frame from the first base.